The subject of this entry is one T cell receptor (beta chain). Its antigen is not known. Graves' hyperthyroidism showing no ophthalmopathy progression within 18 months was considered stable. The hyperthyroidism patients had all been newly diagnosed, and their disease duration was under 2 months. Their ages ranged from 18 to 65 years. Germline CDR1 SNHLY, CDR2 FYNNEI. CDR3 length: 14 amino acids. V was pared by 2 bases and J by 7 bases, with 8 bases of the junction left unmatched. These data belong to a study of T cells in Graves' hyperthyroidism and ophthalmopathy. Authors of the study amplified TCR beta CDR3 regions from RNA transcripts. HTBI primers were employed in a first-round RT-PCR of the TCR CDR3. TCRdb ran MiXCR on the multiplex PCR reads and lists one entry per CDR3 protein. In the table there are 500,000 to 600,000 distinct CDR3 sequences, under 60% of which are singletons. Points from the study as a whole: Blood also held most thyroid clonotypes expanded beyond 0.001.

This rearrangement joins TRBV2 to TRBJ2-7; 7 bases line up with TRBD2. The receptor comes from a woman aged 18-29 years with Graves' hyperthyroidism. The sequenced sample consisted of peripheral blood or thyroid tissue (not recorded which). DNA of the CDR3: TGTGCCAGCAGTGAAACGGGAGGTGAGGCTGAGCAGTACTTC. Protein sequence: CASSETGGEAEQYF.